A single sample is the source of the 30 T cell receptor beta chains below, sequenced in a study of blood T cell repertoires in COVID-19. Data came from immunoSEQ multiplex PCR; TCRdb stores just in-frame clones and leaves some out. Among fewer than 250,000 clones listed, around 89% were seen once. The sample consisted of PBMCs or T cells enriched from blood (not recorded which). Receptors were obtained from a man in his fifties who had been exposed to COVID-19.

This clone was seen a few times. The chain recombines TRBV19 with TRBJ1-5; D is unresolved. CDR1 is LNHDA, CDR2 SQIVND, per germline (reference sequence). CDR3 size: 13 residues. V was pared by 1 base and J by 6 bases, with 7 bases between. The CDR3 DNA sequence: TGTGCCAGTAGTATAGTCGGAGTTCAGCCCCAGCATTTT. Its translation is CASSIVGVQPQHF.

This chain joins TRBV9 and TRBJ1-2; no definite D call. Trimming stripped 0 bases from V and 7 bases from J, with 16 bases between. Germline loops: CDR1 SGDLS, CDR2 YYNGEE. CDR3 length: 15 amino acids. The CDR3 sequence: CASSVGGTLSGGYTF. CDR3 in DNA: TGTGCCAGCAGCGTAGGCGGCACATTGAGCGGTGGCTACACCTTC.

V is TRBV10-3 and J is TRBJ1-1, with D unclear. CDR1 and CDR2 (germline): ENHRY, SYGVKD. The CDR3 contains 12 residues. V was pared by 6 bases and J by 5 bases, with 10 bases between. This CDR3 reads CAIRRSGTEAFF. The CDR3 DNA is TGTGCCATCAGACGGAGTGGAACTGAAGCTTTCTTT.

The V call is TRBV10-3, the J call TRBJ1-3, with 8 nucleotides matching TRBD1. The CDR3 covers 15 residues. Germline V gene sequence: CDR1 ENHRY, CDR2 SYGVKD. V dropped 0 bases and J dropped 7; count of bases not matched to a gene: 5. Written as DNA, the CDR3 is TGTGCCATCAGTGAGTCGAGGACAGGGCCCAACACCATATATTTT. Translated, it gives CAISESRTGPNTIYF.

The CDR3 sequence is CAWKAGMNTEAFF. The CDR3 bases are TGTGCCTGGAAGGCAGGGATGAACACTGAAGCTTTCTTT. This sequence joins TRBV30 and TRBJ1-1, with a possible D match to TRBD1 (5 bases). The CDR3 runs 13 residues. Trimming stripped 4 bases from V and 0 bases from J, with 9 bases between. Germline V gene data show CDR1 as GTSNPN and CDR2 as SVGIG (reference sequence). The variable domain in full, with the rest retrieved from reference TRBV30 and TRBJ1-1, is SQTIHQWPATLVQPVGSPLSLECTVEGTSNPNLYWYRQAAGRGLQLLFYSVGIGQISSEVPQNLSASRPQDRQFILSSKKLLLSDSGFYLCAWKAGMNTEAFFGQGTRLTVV.

Here the CDR3 reads CASLGTGITITEAFF. Written as DNA, the CDR3 is TGTGCCAGCTTGGGGACAGGGATTACGATCACTGAAGCTTTCTTT. This chain joins TRBV6-5 and TRBJ1-1, with TRBD1 identical over 9 bases. This CDR3 has 15 amino acids. V gave up 8 bases and J gave up 4 bases; unmatched junction bases: 11. The V gene's germline CDR1 is MNHEY and CDR2 SVGAGI.

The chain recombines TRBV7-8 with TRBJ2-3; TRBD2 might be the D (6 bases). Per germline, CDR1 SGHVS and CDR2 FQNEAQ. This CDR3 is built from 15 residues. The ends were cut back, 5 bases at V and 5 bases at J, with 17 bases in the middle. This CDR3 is CASSGRRRAGDTQYF. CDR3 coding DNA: TGTGCCAGCAGCGGCCGGAGGAGGGCCGGAGATACGCAGTATTTT.

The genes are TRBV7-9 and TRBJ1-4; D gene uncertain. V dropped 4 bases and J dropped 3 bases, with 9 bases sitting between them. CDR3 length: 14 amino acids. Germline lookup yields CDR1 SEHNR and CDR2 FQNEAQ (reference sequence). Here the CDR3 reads CASSSGASNEKLFF. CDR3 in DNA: TGTGCCAGCAGCTCGGGTGCTTCTAATGAAAAACTGTTTTTT.

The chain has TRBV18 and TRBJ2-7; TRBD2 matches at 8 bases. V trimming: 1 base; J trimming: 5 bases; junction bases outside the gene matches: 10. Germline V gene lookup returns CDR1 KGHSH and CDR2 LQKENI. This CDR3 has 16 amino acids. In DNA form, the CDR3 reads TGTGCCAGCTCACCACTCGGGGGGGCGGGAGGAAACGAGCAGTACGTC. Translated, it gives CASSPLGGAGGNEQYV.

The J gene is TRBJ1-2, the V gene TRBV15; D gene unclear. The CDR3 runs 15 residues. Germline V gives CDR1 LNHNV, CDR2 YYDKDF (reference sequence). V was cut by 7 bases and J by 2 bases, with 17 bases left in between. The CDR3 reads CATTIEPIRNYGYTF. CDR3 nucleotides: TGTGCCACCACCATAGAGCCTATTCGAAACTATGGCTACACCTTC.

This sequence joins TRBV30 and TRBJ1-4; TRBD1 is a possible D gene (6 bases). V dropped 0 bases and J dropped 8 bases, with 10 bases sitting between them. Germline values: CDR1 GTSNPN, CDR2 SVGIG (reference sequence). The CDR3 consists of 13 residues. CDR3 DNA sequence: TGTGCCTGGAGTGTACTAGACAGGGAAAAACTGTTTTTT. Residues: CAWSVLDREKLFF.

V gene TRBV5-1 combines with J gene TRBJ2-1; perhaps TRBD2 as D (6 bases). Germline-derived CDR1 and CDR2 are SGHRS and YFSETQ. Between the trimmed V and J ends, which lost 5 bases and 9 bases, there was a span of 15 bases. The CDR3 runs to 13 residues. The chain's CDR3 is CASRFPAGGEQFF. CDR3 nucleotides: TGCGCCAGCAGGTTCCCAGCGGGTGGTGAGCAGTTCTTC.

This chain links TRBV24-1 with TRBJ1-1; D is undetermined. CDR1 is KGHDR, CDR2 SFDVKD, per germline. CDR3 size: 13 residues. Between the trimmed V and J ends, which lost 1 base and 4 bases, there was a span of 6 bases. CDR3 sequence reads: CATSDFEGTEAFF. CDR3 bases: TGTGCCACCAGTGATTTTGAGGGCACTGAAGCTTTCTTT.

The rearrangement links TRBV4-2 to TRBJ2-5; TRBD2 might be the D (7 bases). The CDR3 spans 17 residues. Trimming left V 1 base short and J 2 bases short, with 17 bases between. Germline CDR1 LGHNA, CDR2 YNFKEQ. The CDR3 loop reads CASSQGLGGRAQETQYF. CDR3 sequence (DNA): TGTGCCAGCAGCCAAGGGTTAGGGGGGAGGGCTCAAGAGACCCAGTACTTC.

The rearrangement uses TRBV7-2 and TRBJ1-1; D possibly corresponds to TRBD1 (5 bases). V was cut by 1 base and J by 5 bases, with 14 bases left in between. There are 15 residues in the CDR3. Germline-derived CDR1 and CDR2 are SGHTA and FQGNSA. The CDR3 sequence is CASSLGIGQGTEAFF. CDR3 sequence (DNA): TGTGCCAGCAGCTTAGGGATCGGTCAGGGAACTGAAGCTTTCTTT.

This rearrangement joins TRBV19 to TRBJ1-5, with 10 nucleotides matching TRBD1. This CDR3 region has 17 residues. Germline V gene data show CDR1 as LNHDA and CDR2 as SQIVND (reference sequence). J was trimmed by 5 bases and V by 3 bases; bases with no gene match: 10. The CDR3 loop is CASSISRGTGDDQPQHF. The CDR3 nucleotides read TGTGCCAGTAGTATTTCGCGCGGGACAGGGGATGATCAGCCCCAGCATTTT. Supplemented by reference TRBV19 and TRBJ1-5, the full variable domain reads DGGITQSPKYLFRKEGQNVTLSCEQNLNHDAMYWYRQDPGQGLRLIYYSQIVNDFQKGDIAEGYSVSREKKESFPLTVTSAQKNPTAFYLCASSISRGTGDDQPQHFGDGTRLSIL.

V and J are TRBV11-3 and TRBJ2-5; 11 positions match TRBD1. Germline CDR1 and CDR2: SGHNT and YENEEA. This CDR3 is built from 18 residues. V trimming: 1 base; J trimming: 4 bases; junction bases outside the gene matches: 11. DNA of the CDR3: TGTGCCAGCAGCTTAGGGGGATTGGGACAGGGGGTCCGAGAGACCCAGTACTTC. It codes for CASSLGGLGQGVRETQYF.

The DNA of the CDR3 is TGTGCCAGCAGCGTAGGGAGAGAAAACACCATATATTTT. Amino acid sequence: CASSVGRENTIYF. The chain carries TRBV9 and TRBJ1-3; no definite D call. Looked up from germline, CDR1 is SGDLS and CDR2 is YYNGEE. The CDR3 covers 13 residues. Trimming shortened V by 0 bases and J by 6 bases, and 7 bases separated the two germline ends.

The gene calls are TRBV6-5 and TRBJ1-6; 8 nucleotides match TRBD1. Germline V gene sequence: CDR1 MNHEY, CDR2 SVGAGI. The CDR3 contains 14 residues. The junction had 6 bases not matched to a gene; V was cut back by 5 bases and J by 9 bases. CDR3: CASSTGQGSSPLHF. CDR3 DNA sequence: TGTGCCAGCAGTACCGGACAGGGTAGTTCACCCCTCCACTTT.

The CDR3 is CASSASGVPYNEQFF. CDR3 bases: TGTGCCAGCAGCGCTAGCGGGGTGCCCTACAATGAGCAGTTCTTC. This sequence joins TRBV9 and TRBJ2-1; the match to TRBD2 covers 9 bases. Trimming took 3 bases from V and 2 from J; bases not matched to a gene: 3. CDR1 SGDLS and CDR2 YYNGEE come from the germline V gene. The CDR3 runs 15 residues.

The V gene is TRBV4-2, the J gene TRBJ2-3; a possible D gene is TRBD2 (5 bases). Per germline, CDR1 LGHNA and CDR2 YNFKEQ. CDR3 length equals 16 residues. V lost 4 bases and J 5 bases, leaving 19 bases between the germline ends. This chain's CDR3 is CASSLQSGILQDTQYF. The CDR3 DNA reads TGTGCCAGCAGCCTACAATCGGGAATCTTACAAGATACGCAGTATTTT.

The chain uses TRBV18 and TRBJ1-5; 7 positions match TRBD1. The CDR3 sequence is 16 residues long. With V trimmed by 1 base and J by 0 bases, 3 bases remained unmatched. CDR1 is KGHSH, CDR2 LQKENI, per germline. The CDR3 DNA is TGTGCCAGCTCACCACAGGGGGCCGATAGCAATCAGCCCCAGCATTTT. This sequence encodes CASSPQGADSNQPQHF.

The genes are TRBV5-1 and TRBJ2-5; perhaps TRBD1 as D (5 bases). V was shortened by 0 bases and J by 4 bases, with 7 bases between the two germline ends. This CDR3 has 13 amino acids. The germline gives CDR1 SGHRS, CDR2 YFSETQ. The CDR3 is CASSLEGRETQYF. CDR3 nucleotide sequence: TGCGCCAGCAGCTTGGAGGGGCGAGAGACCCAGTACTTC.

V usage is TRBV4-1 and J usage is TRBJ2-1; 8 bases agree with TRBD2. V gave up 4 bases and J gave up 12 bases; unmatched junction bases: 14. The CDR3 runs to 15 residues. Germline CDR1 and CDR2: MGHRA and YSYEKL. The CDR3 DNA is TGCGCCAGCAGCCCGGGACTAGGAAGCGTAAAATGGCAGTTCTTC. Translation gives CASSPGLGSVKWQFF.

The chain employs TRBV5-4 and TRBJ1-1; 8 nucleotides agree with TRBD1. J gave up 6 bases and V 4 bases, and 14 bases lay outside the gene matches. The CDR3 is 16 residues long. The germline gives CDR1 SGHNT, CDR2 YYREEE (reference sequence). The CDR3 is CASSLGQGSTSPEAFF. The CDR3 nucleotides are TGTGCCAGCAGCCTCGGACAGGGATCTACCTCCCCTGAAGCTTTCTTT.

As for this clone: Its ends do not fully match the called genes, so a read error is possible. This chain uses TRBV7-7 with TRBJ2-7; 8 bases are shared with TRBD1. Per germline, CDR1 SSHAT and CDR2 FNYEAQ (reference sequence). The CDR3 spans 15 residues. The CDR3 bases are TGTGCTAGCAGCTCACAAAGGGACAGGCGCTACGAGCAGTACTTC. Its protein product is CASSSQRDRRYEQYF.

DNA for the CDR3: TGCGCCAGCAGCTTGGACAGGGTCGCTAATGAAAAACTGTTTTTT. Encoded protein: CASSLDRVANEKLFF. The V call is TRBV5-1, the J call TRBJ1-4; D is perhaps TRBD1 (6 bases). Germline assignment: CDR1 SGHRS and CDR2 YFSETQ. The CDR3 sequence is 15 residues long. The ends were cut back, 0 bases at V and 3 bases at J, with 9 bases in the middle.

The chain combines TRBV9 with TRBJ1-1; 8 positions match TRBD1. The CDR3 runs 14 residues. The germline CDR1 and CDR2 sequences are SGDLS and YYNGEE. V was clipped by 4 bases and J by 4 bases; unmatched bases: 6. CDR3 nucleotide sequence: TGTGCCAGCAGCTCCCGGACAGGGCTCACTGAAGCTTTCTTT. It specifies CASSSRTGLTEAFF.

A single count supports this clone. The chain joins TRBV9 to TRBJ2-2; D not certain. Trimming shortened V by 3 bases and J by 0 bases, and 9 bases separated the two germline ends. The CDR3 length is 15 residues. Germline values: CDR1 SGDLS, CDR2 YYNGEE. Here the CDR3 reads CASSGMAANTGELFF. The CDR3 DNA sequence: TGTGCCAGCAGCGGCATGGCCGCGAACACCGGGGAGCTGTTTTTT.

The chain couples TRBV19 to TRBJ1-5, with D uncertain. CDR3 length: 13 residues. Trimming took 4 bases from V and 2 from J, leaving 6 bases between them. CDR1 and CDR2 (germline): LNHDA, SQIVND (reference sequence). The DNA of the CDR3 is TGTGCCAGTAGTACAGGTGGCAATCAGCCCCAGCATTTT. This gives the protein CASSTGGNQPQHF.